This TCR beta chain was captured in a study of T cell responses to AZD1222 COVID-19 vaccine. The repertoire was sequenced with immunoSEQ multiplex PCR; TCRdb's copy has only in-frame clones and lacks some. The sample shows 150,000 to 200,000 clones, around 90% of them seen only once. From germline, CDR1 is SNHLY and CDR2 FYNNEI. The CDR3 covers 14 residues. V dropped 8 bases and J dropped 6 bases, with 20 bases sitting between them. The clonotype was recovered from an adult in good health. The starting material was peripheral blood, obtained on day 0 of AZD1222 vaccination. The V call is TRBV2, the J call TRBJ2-7; D is unresolved. CDR3 loop: CASQKDWRSPEQYF. CDR3 nucleotide sequence: TGTGCCAGCCAAAAAGACTGGCGATCTCCCGAGCAGTACTTC.